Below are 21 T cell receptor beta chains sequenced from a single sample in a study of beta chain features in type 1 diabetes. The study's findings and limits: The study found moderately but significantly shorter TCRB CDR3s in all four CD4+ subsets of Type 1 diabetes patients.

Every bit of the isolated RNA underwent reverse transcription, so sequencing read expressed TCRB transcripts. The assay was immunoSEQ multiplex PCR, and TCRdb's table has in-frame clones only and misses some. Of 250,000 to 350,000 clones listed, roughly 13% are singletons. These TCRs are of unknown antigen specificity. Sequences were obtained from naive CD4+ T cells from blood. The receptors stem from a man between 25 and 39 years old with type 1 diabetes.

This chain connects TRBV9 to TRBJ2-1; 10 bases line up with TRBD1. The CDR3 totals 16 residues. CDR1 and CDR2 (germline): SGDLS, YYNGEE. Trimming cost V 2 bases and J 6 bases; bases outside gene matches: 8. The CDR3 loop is CASSVRGTGVSNEQFF. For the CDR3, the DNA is TGTGCCAGCAGCGTTCGGGGGACAGGGGTTTCCAATGAGCAGTTCTTC.

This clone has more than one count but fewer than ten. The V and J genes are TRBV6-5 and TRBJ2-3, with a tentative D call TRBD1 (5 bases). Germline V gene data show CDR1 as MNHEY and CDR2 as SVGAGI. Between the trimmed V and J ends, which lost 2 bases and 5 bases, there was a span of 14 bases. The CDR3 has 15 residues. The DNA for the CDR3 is TGTGCCAGCAGTTACCGGCCTCCTAGGGGAGATACGCAGTATTTT. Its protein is CASSYRPPRGDTQYF.

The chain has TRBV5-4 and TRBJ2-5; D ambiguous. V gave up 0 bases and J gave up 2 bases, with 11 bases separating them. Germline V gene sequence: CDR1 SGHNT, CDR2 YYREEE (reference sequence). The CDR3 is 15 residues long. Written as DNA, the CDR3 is TGTGCCAGCAGCTTGGCCATCGGTCGACAAGAGACCCAGTACTTC. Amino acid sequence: CASSLAIGRQETQYF. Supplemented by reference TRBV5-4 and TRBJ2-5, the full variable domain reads ETGVTQSPTHLIKTRGQQVTLRCSSQSGHNTVSWYQQALGQGPQFIFQYYREEENGRGNFPPRFSGLQFPNYSSELNVNALELDDSALYLCASSLAIGRQETQYFGPGTRLLVL.

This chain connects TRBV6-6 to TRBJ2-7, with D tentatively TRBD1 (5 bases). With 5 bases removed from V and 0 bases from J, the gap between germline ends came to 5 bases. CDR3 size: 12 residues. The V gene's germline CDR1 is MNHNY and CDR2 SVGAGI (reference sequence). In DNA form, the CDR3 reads TGTGCCAGCAGTGACAGCTCCTACGAGCAGTACTTC. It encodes CASSDSSYEQYF.

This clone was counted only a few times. Here the CDR3 reads CASSARRDYGYTF. CDR3 sequence (DNA): TGTGCCAGCAGCGCTCGGAGAGACTATGGCTACACCTTC. V gene TRBV27 combines with J gene TRBJ1-2; no reliable D call. Deletions cut 6 bases from V and 3 bases from J, with 11 bases between. The CDR3 spans 13 residues. The germline gives CDR1 MNHEY, CDR2 SMNVEV (reference sequence).

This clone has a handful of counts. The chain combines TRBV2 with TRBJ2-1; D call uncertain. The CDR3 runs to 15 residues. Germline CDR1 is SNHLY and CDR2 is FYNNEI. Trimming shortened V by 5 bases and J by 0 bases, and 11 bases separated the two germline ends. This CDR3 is CASSYEKSSYNEQFF. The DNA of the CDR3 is TGTGCCAGCAGTTATGAGAAGAGCTCCTACAATGAGCAGTTCTTC.

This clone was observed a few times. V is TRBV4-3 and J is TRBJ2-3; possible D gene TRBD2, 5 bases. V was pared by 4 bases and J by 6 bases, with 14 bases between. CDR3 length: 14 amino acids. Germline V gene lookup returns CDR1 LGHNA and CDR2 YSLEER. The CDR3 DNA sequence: TGCGCCAGCAGCCCTCAGCGGTTATGGGATACGCAGTATTTT. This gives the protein CASSPQRLWDTQYF.

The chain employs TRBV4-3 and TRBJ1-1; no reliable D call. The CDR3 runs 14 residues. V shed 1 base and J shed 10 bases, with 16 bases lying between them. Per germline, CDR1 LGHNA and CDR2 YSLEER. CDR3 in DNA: TGCGCCAGCAGCCAAGGGAGGGAGTCCCTGGGAGCTTTCTTT. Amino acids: CASSQGRESLGAFF.

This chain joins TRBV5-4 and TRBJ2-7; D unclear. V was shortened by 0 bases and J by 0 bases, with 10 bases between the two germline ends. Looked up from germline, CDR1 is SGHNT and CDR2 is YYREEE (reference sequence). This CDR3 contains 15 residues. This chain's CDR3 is CASSLEATSSYEQYF. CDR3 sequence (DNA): TGTGCCAGCAGCTTGGAAGCAACGAGCTCCTACGAGCAGTACTTC.

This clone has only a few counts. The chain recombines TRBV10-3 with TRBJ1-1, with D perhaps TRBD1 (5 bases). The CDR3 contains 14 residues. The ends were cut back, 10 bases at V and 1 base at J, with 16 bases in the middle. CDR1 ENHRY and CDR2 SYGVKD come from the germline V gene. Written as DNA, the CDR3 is TGTGCCACCGCGAATTTCGGACAGAACACTGAAGCTTTCTTT. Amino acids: CATANFGQNTEAFF.

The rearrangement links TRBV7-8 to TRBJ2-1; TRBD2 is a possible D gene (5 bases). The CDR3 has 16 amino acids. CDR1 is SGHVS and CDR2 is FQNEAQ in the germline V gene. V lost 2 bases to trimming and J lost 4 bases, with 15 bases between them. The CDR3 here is CASSLKRVFPYNEQFF. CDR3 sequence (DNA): TGTGCCAGCAGCTTAAAGAGGGTCTTCCCATACAATGAGCAGTTCTTC. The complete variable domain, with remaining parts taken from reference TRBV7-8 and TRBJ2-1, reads GAGVSQSPRYKVAKRGQDVALRCDPISGHVSLFWYQQALGQGPEFLTYFQNEAQLDKSGLPSDRFFAERPEGSVSTLKIQRTQQEDSAVYLCASSLKRVFPYNEQFFGPGTRLTVL.

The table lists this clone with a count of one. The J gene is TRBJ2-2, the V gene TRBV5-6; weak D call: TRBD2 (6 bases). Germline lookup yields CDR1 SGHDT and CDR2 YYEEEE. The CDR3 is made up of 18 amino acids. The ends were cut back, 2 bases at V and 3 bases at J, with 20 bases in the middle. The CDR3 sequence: CASSLGTHSGEDTGELFF. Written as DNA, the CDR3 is TGTGCCAGCAGCTTAGGGACTCATAGCGGTGAGGACACCGGGGAGCTGTTTTTT.

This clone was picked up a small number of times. CDR3 nucleotide sequence: TGTGCCAGCAGCTTCGGGACTAGCGGGAGAGTTGAGACCCAGTACTTC. Protein sequence: CASSFGTSGRVETQYF. The chain couples TRBV7-9 to TRBJ2-5; TRBD2 matches at 14 bases. V shed 3 bases and J 5 bases; nucleotides not matched to a gene: 5. Germline V lookup: CDR1 SEHNR, CDR2 FQNEAQ (reference sequence). This CDR3 has 16 residues.

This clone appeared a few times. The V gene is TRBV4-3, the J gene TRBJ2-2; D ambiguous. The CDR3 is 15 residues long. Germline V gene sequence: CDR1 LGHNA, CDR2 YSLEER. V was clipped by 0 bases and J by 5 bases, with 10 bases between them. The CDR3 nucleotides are TGCGCCAGCAGCCAAGATTGGGCTACAACCGGGGAGCTGTTTTTT. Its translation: CASSQDWATTGELFF.

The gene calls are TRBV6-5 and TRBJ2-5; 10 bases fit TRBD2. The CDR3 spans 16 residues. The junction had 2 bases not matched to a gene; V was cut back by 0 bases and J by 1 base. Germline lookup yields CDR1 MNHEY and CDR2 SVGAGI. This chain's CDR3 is CASSYSIAGGQETQYF. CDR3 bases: TGTGCCAGCAGTTACTCGATAGCGGGGGGCCAAGAGACCCAGTACTTC.

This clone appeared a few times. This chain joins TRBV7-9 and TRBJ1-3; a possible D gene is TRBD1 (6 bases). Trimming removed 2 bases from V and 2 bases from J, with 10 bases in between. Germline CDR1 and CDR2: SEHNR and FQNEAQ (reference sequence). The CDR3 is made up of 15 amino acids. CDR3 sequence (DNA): TGTGCCAGCAGCTTATTCCAGGGGACTGGAAACACCATATATTTT. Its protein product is CASSLFQGTGNTIYF.

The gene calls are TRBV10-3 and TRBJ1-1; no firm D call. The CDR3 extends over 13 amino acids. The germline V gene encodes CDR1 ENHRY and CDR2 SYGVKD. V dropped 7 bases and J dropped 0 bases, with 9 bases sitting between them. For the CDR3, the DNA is TGTGCCATCAACCAGGTGATGAACACTGAAGCTTTCTTT. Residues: CAINQVMNTEAFF.

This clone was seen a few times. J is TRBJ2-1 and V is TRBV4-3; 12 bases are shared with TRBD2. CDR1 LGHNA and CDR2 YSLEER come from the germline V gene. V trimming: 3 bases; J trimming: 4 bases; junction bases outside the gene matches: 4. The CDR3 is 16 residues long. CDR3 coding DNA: TGCGCCAGCAGCCATGTTGGACTAGCGGGGTACAATGAGCAGTTCTTC. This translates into CASSHVGLAGYNEQFF.

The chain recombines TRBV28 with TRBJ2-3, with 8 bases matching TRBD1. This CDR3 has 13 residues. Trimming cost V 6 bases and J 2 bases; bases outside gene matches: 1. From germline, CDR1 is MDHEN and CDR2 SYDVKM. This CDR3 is CASRGQVTDTQYF. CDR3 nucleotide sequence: TGTGCCAGCAGGGGACAGGTCACAGATACGCAGTATTTT.

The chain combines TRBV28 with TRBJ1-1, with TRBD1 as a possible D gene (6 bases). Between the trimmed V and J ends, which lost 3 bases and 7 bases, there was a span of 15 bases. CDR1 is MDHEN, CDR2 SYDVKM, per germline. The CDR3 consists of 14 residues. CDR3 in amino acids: CASSLSGQTIEAFF. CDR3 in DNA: TGTGCCAGCAGTTTGTCAGGACAGACGATTGAAGCTTTCTTT.

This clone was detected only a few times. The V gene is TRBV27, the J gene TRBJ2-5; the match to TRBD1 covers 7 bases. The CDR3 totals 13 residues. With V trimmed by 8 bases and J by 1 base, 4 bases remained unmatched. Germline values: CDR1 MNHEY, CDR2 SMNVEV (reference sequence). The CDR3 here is CASSHRGQETQYF. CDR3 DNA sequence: TGTGCCAGCTCACACAGGGGCCAAGAGACCCAGTACTTC.